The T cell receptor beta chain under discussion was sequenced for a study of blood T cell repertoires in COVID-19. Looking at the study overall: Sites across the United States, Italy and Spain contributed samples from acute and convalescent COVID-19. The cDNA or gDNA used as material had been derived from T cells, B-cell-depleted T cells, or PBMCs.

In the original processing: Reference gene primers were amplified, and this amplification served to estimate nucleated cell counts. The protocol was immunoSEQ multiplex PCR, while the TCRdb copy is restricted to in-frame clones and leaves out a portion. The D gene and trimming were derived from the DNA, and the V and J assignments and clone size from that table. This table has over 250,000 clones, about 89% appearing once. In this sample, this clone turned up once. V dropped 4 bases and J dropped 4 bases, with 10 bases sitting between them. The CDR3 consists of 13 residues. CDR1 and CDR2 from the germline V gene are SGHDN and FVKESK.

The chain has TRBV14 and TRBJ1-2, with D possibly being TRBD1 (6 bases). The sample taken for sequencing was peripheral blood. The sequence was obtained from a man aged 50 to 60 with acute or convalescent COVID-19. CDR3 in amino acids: CASSRGHIYGYTF. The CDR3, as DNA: TGTGCCAGCAGCCGGGGACACATCTATGGCTACACCTTC.